Below, 28 T cell receptor beta chains from the same sample are listed, as sequenced in a study of T cells in Graves' hyperthyroidism and ophthalmopathy. The investigators amplified TCR beta CDR3 regions from RNA transcripts. HTBI primers drove first-round RT-PCR of the TCR CDR3. In TCRdb, the multiplex PCR reads were re-called with MiXCR into one record per CDR3 protein. Here the sample spans around 620,000 distinct CDR3 sequences, around 14% being singletons. Sequencing was carried out using blood. The receptors shown here come from a woman younger than 35 with Graves' ophthalmopathy.

This clonotype was detected many times. This chain links TRBV28 with TRBJ1-1; no definite D call. Germline CDR1 is MDHEN and CDR2 is SYDVKM. Trimming stripped 8 bases from V and 1 base from J, with 11 bases between. The CDR3 length is 13 residues. CDR3 sequence reads: CASPGWGNTEAFF. CDR3 nucleotides: TGTGCCAGCCCCGGATGGGGGAACACTGAAGCTTTCTTT.

This chain connects TRBV14 to TRBJ1-2, with a tentative D call TRBD1 (6 bases). The CDR3 sequence is 11 residues long. Germline CDR1 is SGHDN and CDR2 is FVKESK. V gave up 6 bases and J gave up 10 bases, with 12 bases separating them. CDR3 in DNA: TGTGCCAGCAGTCGCAGGGGCCTCTACACCTTC. It is translated as CASSRRGLYTF.

This clonotype was observed a handful of times. V and J are TRBV19 and TRBJ2-1, with 13 bases that match TRBD2. The CDR3 is 20 amino acids. The germline V gene encodes CDR1 LNHDA and CDR2 SQIVND (reference sequence). Trimming cost V 3 bases and J 2 bases; bases outside gene matches: 13. CDR3 in amino acids: CASSIPHGLAGAFTYNEQFF. The CDR3 DNA follows: TGTGCCAGTAGTATTCCCCATGGACTAGCGGGAGCATTCACCTACAATGAGCAGTTCTTC.

To note about this clonotype: One end of the junction is discordant with germline, which a read error may explain. This sequence joins TRBV28 and TRBJ2-7; the match to TRBD2 covers 12 bases. The CDR3 has 14 amino acids. Looked up from germline, CDR1 is MDHEN and CDR2 is SYDVKM. The DNA of the CDR3 is TGTGCCGGCAGCCCACTAGCGGGAGGTCAGGAGCAGTACTTC. Translation gives CAGSPLAGGQEQYF.

Regarding this clonotype: This may come from a read error, since a much larger clone is one base off. The chain combines TRBV2 with TRBJ2-7; TRBD2 matches 10 bases. The J call may be in error: the DNA end matches TRBJ2-1 better. The germline V gene has CDR1 SNHLY and CDR2 FYNNEI. The CDR3 sequence is 16 residues long. CDR3 protein: CASSLDASGSSYEQFF. The CDR3 DNA reads as TGTGCCAGCAGCTTAGACGCTAGCGGGAGCTCCTACGAGCAGTTCTTC.

V usage is TRBV6-1 and J usage is TRBJ2-6; possible D gene TRBD2, 5 bases. CDR1 and CDR2 from the germline V gene are MNHNS and SASEGT. V lost 5 bases and J 2 bases, leaving 7 bases between the germline ends. This CDR3 is 14 amino acids long. The CDR3 DNA reads TGTGCCAGCAGTACCGGGACTGGGGCCAACGTCCTGACTTTC. Protein: CASSTGTGANVLTF.

This clonotype was counted a few times. The CDR3 nucleotides read TGCAGTGCCAGGGACAGGGGTAGGAACGAGCAGTACTTC. Its protein product is CSARDRGRNEQYF. This chain connects TRBV20-1 to TRBJ2-7; 10 positions match TRBD1. The CDR3 consists of 13 residues. Germline assignment: CDR1 DFQATT and CDR2 SNEGSKA (reference sequence). Trimming cost V 6 bases and J 5 bases; bases outside gene matches: 7.

In this sample, this clonotype turned up a few times. The rearrangement uses TRBV9 and TRBJ2-1, with 7 bases fitting TRBD1. CDR3 length: 15 residues. The junction had 10 bases not matched to a gene; V was cut back by 4 bases and J by 6 bases. Germline V gene lookup returns CDR1 SGDLS and CDR2 YYNGEE. As DNA, the CDR3 is TGTGCCAGCAGCCCTTGGGACAGAAGGGGCAATGAGCAGTTCTTC. Amino acids: CASSPWDRRGNEQFF.

As for this clonotype: A much larger clone differs by one base, so this may be a read error. Here the CDR3 reads CASSYGGTTDTQYF. DNA for the CDR3: TGTGCCAGCAGTTACGGGGGAACCACAGATACGCAGTATTTT. This chain connects TRBV6-2 or TRBV6-3 to TRBJ2-3; TRBD1 or TRBD2 may be the D gene (5 bases each). V was pared by 2 bases and J by 2 bases, with 8 bases between. Per the germline V gene, CDR1 is MNHEY and CDR2 is SVGEGT. The CDR3 spans 14 residues.

This rearrangement joins TRBV19 to TRBJ2-1; the D gene is possibly TRBD1 (6 bases). V was clipped by 1 base and J by 0 bases, with 25 bases between them. Germline V gene data show CDR1 as LNHDA and CDR2 as SQIVND (reference sequence). CDR3 size: 21 residues. The CDR3: CASSIGSAGEDFWSSYNEQFF. The CDR3 region has the DNA TGTGCCAGTAGTATAGGATCGGCAGGGGAAGATTTCTGGAGCTCCTACAATGAGCAGTTCTTC.

The sample holds many counts of this clonotype. This rearrangement joins TRBV9 to TRBJ1-5, with D unresolved. The germline V and J ends were trimmed by 0 bases and 3 bases, with 4 bases remaining between them. Germline V gives CDR1 SGDLS, CDR2 YYNGEE. This CDR3 contains 13 residues. The CDR3: CASSVGYNQPQHF. CDR3 sequence (DNA): TGTGCCAGCAGCGTAGGCTACAATCAGCCCCAGCATTTT.

At least ten counts were recorded for this clonotype. The chain joins TRBV6-1 to TRBJ1-4; 10 nucleotides match TRBD1. Germline V gene lookup returns CDR1 MNHNS and CDR2 SASEGT. The CDR3 spans 16 residues. V gave up 5 bases and J gave up 6 bases; unmatched junction bases: 9. DNA of the CDR3: TGTGCCAGCAGTCGGGGACAGGGGTTTGGGGATGAAAAACTGTTTTTT. It encodes CASSRGQGFGDEKLFF.

The chain couples TRBV10-3 to TRBJ2-2; D not certain. The CDR3 loop spans 14 amino acids. The V gene's germline CDR1 is ENHRY and CDR2 SYGVKD. The ends were cut back, 4 bases at V and 2 bases at J, with 8 bases in the middle. CDR3 in amino acids: CAISGQKNTGELFF. CDR3 bases: TGTGCCATCAGTGGACAAAAAAACACCGGGGAGCTGTTTTTT.

This sequence joins TRBV6-2 or TRBV6-3 and TRBJ2-1, with 7 positions matching TRBD2. The DNA matches TRBJ2-7 better at its end, which makes the J call doubtful. CDR3 length equals 15 residues. CDR1 is MNHEY, CDR2 SVGEGT, per germline. The CDR3 loop reads CASSYSLGDYNEQYF. The CDR3 nucleotides are TGTGCCAGCAGTTACTCGTTGGGGGACTACAATGAGCAGTACTTC.

CDR3 residues: CSARWLAVQETQYF. For the CDR3, the DNA is TGCAGTGCTAGATGGCTAGCGGTCCAAGAGACCCAGTACTTC. The chain uses TRBV20-1 and TRBJ2-5; 7 positions match TRBD2. V shed 2 bases and J 1 base; nucleotides not matched to a gene: 4. Germline CDR1 reads DFQATT; CDR2 reads SNEGSKA (reference sequence). The CDR3 loop spans 14 amino acids.

This sequence joins TRBV7-9 and TRBJ1-2, with D perhaps matching TRBD1 (5 bases). The germline CDR1 and CDR2 sequences are SEHNR and FQNEAQ (reference sequence). Trimming removed 5 bases at V and 2 bases at J, with 12 bases between. This CDR3 comprises 14 residues. The CDR3 reads CASSRGEGNYGYTF. CDR3 DNA sequence: TGTGCCAGCAGCCGAGGGGAGGGCAACTATGGCTACACCTTC.

This chain links TRBV6-1 with TRBJ1-1; tentative D call: TRBD1 (6 bases). Looked up from germline, CDR1 is MNHNS and CDR2 is SASEGT. The CDR3 is 18 residues long. Trimming cost V 5 bases and J 1 base, with 23 bases left between them. The CDR3 DNA is TGTGCCAGCAGTTGTCCCTTCGGCCAGGGGACCCAGAACACTGAAGCTTTCTTT. This translates into CASSCPFGQGTQNTEAFF.

This clonotype has only a few counts. The V call is TRBV4-1, the J call TRBJ2-3; 10 bases agree with TRBD2. Germline V gene lookup returns CDR1 MGHRA and CDR2 YSYEKL. This CDR3 region has 18 residues. V lost 2 bases and J lost 6; bases outside the gene matches: 14. CDR3 in amino acids: CASSQYFSGRASADTQYF. In DNA form, the CDR3 reads TGCGCCAGCAGCCAATACTTCAGCGGGAGGGCCTCAGCCGATACGCAGTATTTT.

About this clonotype itself: One junction end disagrees with the germline gene, perhaps due to a read error. CDR3 nucleotide sequence: TGCAGTGCCAGAGGGCAGGCCACCTCCTACGAGCAGTACTTC. The encoded protein is CSARGQATSYEQYF. The V and J genes are TRBV20-1 and TRBJ2-7; a possible D gene is TRBD2 (5 bases). The CDR3 has 14 residues. Germline V gives CDR1 DFQATT, CDR2 SNEGSKA (reference sequence).

Many counts were recorded for this clonotype. The V and J genes are TRBV11-2 and TRBJ2-3; TRBD2 is a possible D gene (7 bases). Germline V gives CDR1 SGHAT, CDR2 FQNNGV. CDR3 length equals 16 residues. V gave up 4 bases and J gave up 6 bases, with 20 bases separating them. Here the CDR3 reads CASSSWGAGEGDTQYF. DNA of the CDR3: TGTGCCAGCAGCTCCTGGGGGGCGGGAGAAGGGGATACGCAGTATTTT.

A few counts support this clonotype. This rearrangement joins TRBV10-3 to TRBJ1-2; 10 nucleotides line up with TRBD1. There are 15 residues in the CDR3. Trimming removed 3 bases from V and 5 bases from J; junction bases left unmatched: 6. Germline V gene lookup returns CDR1 ENHRY and CDR2 SYGVKD. The CDR3 DNA reads as TGTGCCATCAGTGATCCCGGACAGGGGGTTTATGGCTACACCTTC. Translated, it gives CAISDPGQGVYGYTF.

This chain connects TRBV2 to TRBJ2-5; 16 bases map to TRBD2. With V trimmed by 6 bases and J by 1 base, 14 bases remained unmatched. There are 20 residues in the CDR3. From germline, CDR1 is SNHLY and CDR2 FYNNEI. The CDR3 here is CASSPGLAGGPVSRQETQYF. CDR3 in DNA: TGTGCCAGCAGCCCGGGACTAGCGGGAGGGCCGGTTTCGCGCCAAGAGACCCAGTACTTC.

This clonotype has at least ten counts. The chain is built from TRBV28 and TRBJ2-5; D uncertain. Germline V gives CDR1 MDHEN, CDR2 SYDVKM. Trimming took 3 bases from V and 3 from J, leaving 11 bases between them. The CDR3 is 14 residues long. The chain's CDR3 is CASSFSPVKETQYF. The CDR3 DNA follows: TGTGCCAGCAGTTTTAGTCCAGTAAAAGAGACCCAGTACTTC.

The sample holds many counts of this clonotype. The rearrangement uses TRBV6-2 or TRBV6-3 and TRBJ2-6, with 9 nucleotides matching TRBD1. CDR3 length: 17 amino acids. The V and J ends lost 6 bases and 0 bases, in that order; junction bases with no gene match: 6. The germline V gene has CDR1 MNHEY and CDR2 SVGEGT. CDR3 DNA sequence: TGTGCCAGCAGCCGGACAGGGGATTTCTCTGGGGCCAACGTCCTGACTTTC. This gives the protein CASSRTGDFSGANVLTF.

This clonotype was recorded many times. The genes are TRBV5-6 and TRBJ2-7; D not certain. The CDR3 loop spans 13 amino acids. V dropped 1 base and J dropped 2 bases, with 7 bases sitting between them. Per germline, CDR1 SGHDT and CDR2 YYEEEE. The CDR3 protein is CASSLHDAYEQYF. The CDR3, as DNA: TGTGCCAGCAGCTTGCACGACGCCTACGAGCAGTACTTC.

V is TRBV7-9 and J is TRBJ1-4; perhaps TRBD1 as D (5 bases). The CDR3 is 13 amino acids. The ends were cut back, 6 bases at V and 8 bases at J, with 13 bases in the middle. Per germline, CDR1 SEHNR and CDR2 FQNEAQ (reference sequence). CDR3 in amino acids: CASSFGAGEKLFF. Written as DNA, the CDR3 is TGTGCCAGCAGTTTCGGGGCTGGGGAAAAACTGTTTTTT.

In this sample, this clonotype turned up many times. The CDR3 is CASSLVDGEAFF. Here the CDR3 DNA reads TGTGCCAGCAGCTTAGTGGACGGTGAAGCTTTCTTT. The chain couples TRBV7-6 to TRBJ1-1; D is ambiguous. Germline V gives CDR1 SGHVS, CDR2 FNYEAQ. V lost 1 base to trimming and J lost 7 bases, with 7 bases between them. The CDR3 consists of 12 residues.

In its sample, this clonotype was seen many times. This rearrangement joins TRBV11-2 to TRBJ1-2; 7 nucleotides match TRBD1. CDR3 length equals 16 residues. Germline V gene sequence: CDR1 SGHAT, CDR2 FQNNGV. The J segment lost 6 bases and the V segment lost 4 bases, leaving 14 bases of the junction unmatched. The CDR3 coding sequence is TGTGCCAGCAGCTCACCCCAACAGGGGACGAGGGATGGCTACACCTTC. This codes for CASSSPQQGTRDGYTF.